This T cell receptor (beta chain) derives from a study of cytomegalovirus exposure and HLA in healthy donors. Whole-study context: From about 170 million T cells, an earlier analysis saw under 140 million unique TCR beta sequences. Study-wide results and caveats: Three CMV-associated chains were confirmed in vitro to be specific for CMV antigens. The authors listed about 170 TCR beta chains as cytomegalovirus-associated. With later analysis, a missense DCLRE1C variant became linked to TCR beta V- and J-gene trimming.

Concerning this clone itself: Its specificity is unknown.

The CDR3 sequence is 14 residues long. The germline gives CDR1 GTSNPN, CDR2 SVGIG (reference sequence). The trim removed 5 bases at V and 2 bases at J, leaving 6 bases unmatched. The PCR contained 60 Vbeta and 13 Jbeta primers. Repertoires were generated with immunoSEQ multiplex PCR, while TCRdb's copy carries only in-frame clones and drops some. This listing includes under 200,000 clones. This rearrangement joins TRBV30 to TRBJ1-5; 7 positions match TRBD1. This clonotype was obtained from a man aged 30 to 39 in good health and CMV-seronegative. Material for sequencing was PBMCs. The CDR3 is CAWAEGQRNQPQHF. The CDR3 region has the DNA TGTGCCTGGGCGGAGGGACAGCGCAATCAGCCCCAGCATTTT.